These T cell receptor beta chains were read from a single sample in a study of human T cells and chemical hapten exposure. TCRdb reanalysed the RACE reads using MiXCR and keeps one entry per CDR3 protein. The profile shows roughly 190,000 distinct CDR3 sequences, 20% to 25% of them singletons. This material consisted of whole blood, taken in connection with sensitization to the hapten diphenylcyclopropenone (DPC). The origin of the receptors is a woman aged 45-65 years with alopecia areata. Some clones in this sample may be carry-over from other donors' samples. CDR3s include the opening cysteine and the closing phenylalanine or tryptophan. The order of the fields is D gene, J gene, clone size, V gene, CDR3 protein, CDR3 DNA. A D gene is named only where the DNA matches it firmly. Size values are once, few and many counts, or a class for expanded clones, and some rows have none.

D gene: TRBD1; J gene: TRBJ2-7; clone size: .; V gene: TRBV5-5; CDR3 protein: CASSTRLGSTGSEQYF; CDR3 DNA: TGTGCCAGCAGCACGCGATTGGGGTCGACAGGGTCCGAGCAGTACTTC
D gene: .; J gene: TRBJ2-4; clone size: many; V gene: TRBV20-1; CDR3 protein: CSAGATGAKNIQYF; CDR3 DNA: TGCAGTGCGGGGGCTACAGGAGCCAAAAACATTCAGTACTTC
D gene: .; J gene: TRBJ1-5; clone size: .; V gene: TRBV6-6; CDR3 protein: CASSSNQPQHF; CDR3 DNA: TGTGCCAGCAGCTCAAATCAGCCCCAGCATTTT
D gene: TRBD1; J gene: TRBJ2-7; clone size: few; V gene: TRBV6-5; CDR3 protein: CASSDRQGAGQYF; CDR3 DNA: TGTGCCAGCAGCGACAGACAGGGGGCTGGGCAGTACTTC
D gene: TRBD1; J gene: TRBJ1-2; clone size: .; V gene: TRBV29-1; CDR3 protein: CSVEDRDRLYGYTF; CDR3 DNA: TGCAGCGTTGAAGACCGGGACAGACTTTATGGCTACACCTTC
D gene: TRBD1; J gene: TRBJ1-3; clone size: few; V gene: TRBV2; CDR3 protein: CASSEVGQFSGNTIYF; CDR3 DNA: TGTGCCAGCAGTGAAGTGGGACAGTTCTCTGGAAACACCATATATTTT
D gene: .; J gene: TRBJ2-2; clone size: few; V gene: TRBV7-2; CDR3 protein: CASSLKTTGELFF; CDR3 DNA: TGTGCCAGCAGCTTAAAAACAACCGGGGAGCTGTTTTTT
D gene: .; J gene: TRBJ1-1; clone size: .; V gene: TRBV10-3; CDR3 protein: CASRGRNTEAFF; CDR3 DNA: TGTGCCTCTCGGGGGAGGAACACTGAAGCTTTCTTT
D gene: TRBD2; J gene: TRBJ2-3; clone size: .; V gene: TRBV20-1; CDR3 protein: CSARFGLAGSDTQYF; CDR3 DNA: TGCAGTGCTAGGTTCGGACTAGCGGGATCAGATACGCAGTATTTT
D gene: .; J gene: TRBJ1-2; clone size: few; V gene: TRBV6-1; CDR3 protein: CASSERNGIPGGF; CDR3 DNA: TGTGCCAGCAGTGAACGGAATGGTATCCCTGGGGGCTTC
D gene: TRBD1; J gene: TRBJ2-1; clone size: few; V gene: TRBV2; CDR3 protein: CASSDYRQGINEQFF; CDR3 DNA: TGTGCCAGCAGTGATTACCGACAGGGCATCAATGAGCAGTTCTTC
D gene: TRBD2; J gene: TRBJ2-3; clone size: few; V gene: TRBV11-1; CDR3 protein: CASSLIAGGLPDTQYF; CDR3 DNA: TGTGCCAGCAGCCTTATAGCGGGAGGCCTTCCAGATACGCAGTATTTT
D gene: .; J gene: TRBJ2-7; clone size: few; V gene: TRBV14; CDR3 protein: CASSQGFRPSSISYEQYF; CDR3 DNA: TGTGCCAGCAGCCAAGGATTCCGGCCTAGTTCAATCTCCTACGAGCAGTACTTC
D gene: .; J gene: TRBJ2-7; clone size: .; V gene: TRBV5-4; CDR3 protein: CASSGGQRGEQYF; CDR3 DNA: TGTGCCAGCAGCGGGGGACAACGCGGGGAGCAGTACTTC
D gene: .; J gene: TRBJ1-5; clone size: few; V gene: TRBV5-1; CDR3 protein: CASSFGGDQPQHF; CDR3 DNA: TGCGCCAGCAGCTTTGGGGGGGATCAGCCCCAGCATTTT
D gene: TRBD1; J gene: TRBJ1-2; clone size: .; V gene: TRBV7-9; CDR3 protein: CASSFGQGANYGYTF; CDR3 DNA: TGTGCCAGCAGCTTTGGACAGGGGGCTAACTATGGCTACACCTTC
D gene: TRBD1; J gene: TRBJ2-7; clone size: .; V gene: TRBV20-1; CDR3 protein: CSAAIRDRGYSEQYF; CDR3 DNA: TGCAGTGCCGCAATCCGGGACAGGGGATATAGCGAGCAGTACTTC
D gene: .; J gene: TRBJ2-3; clone size: .; V gene: TRBV29-1; CDR3 protein: CSVERGRTDTQYF; CDR3 DNA: TGCAGCGTTGAACGGGGCAGGACAGATACGCAGTATTTT
D gene: .; J gene: TRBJ2-1; clone size: few; V gene: TRBV11-2; CDR3 protein: CASSLVDYEQFF; CDR3 DNA: TGTGCCAGCAGCTTAGTGGACTATGAGCAGTTCTTC
D gene: .; J gene: TRBJ1-5; clone size: .; V gene: TRBV15; CDR3 protein: CATSRDQDRPQHF; CDR3 DNA: TGTGCCACCAGCAGAGATCAGGACAGGCCCCAGCATTTT
D gene: .; J gene: TRBJ2-1; clone size: .; V gene: TRBV4-2; CDR3 protein: CASSQDHQTFSYNEQFF; CDR3 DNA: TGTGCCAGCAGCCAAGATCATCAGACGTTCTCCTACAATGAGCAGTTCTTC
D gene: TRBD2; J gene: TRBJ2-1; clone size: .; V gene: TRBV29-1; CDR3 protein: CSVATSGYNEQFF; CDR3 DNA: TGCAGCGTCGCTACTAGCGGTTACAATGAGCAGTTCTTC
D gene: TRBD2; J gene: TRBJ2-1; clone size: many; V gene: TRBV5-1; CDR3 protein: CASSLDGGRAGEQFF; CDR3 DNA: TGCGCCAGCAGCTTGGACGGCGGGAGGGCCGGTGAGCAGTTCTTC
D gene: TRBD2; J gene: TRBJ2-1; clone size: .; V gene: TRBV7-2; CDR3 protein: CASSLGSGMVGEQFF; CDR3 DNA: TGTGCCAGCAGCTTAGGTAGCGGGATGGTTGGAGAGCAGTTCTTC
D gene: .; J gene: TRBJ1-2; clone size: few; V gene: TRBV12-3/TRBV12-4; CDR3 protein: CASSEGPYGYTF; CDR3 DNA: TGTGCCAGCAGTGAAGGGCCCTATGGCTACACCTTC
D gene: TRBD2; J gene: TRBJ2-1; clone size: few; V gene: TRBV20-1; CDR3 protein: CSARGTSGPYNEQFF; CDR3 DNA: TGCAGTGCTAGAGGCACTAGCGGGCCCTACAATGAGCAGTTCTTC
D gene: TRBD2; J gene: TRBJ2-1; clone size: .; V gene: TRBV4-2; CDR3 protein: CASSQDLASGLNEQFF; CDR3 DNA: TGTGCCAGCAGCCAAGATCTGGCTAGCGGGCTAAATGAGCAGTTCTTC
D gene: TRBD1; J gene: TRBJ1-1; clone size: .; V gene: TRBV10-3; CDR3 protein: CAIRDRENTEAFF; CDR3 DNA: TGTGCCATCCGGGACAGGGAGAACACTGAAGCTTTCTTT
D gene: TRBD2; J gene: TRBJ2-3; clone size: few; V gene: TRBV7-2; CDR3 protein: CASSFASGATDTQYF; CDR3 DNA: TGTGCCAGCAGCTTTGCTAGCGGGGCCACAGATACGCAGTATTTT
D gene: TRBD1; J gene: TRBJ1-3; clone size: .; V gene: TRBV6-5; CDR3 protein: CASSYKGAGNTIYF; CDR3 DNA: TGTGCCAGCAGTTATAAGGGGGCAGGAAACACCATATATTTT
D gene: TRBD1; J gene: TRBJ1-3; clone size: .; V gene: TRBV27; CDR3 protein: CASRGQGLGNTIYF; CDR3 DNA: TGTGCCAGCAGGGGACAGGGGCTTGGAAACACCATATATTTT
D gene: .; J gene: TRBJ2-7; clone size: few; V gene: TRBV27; CDR3 protein: CASSVDGGLDYEQYF; CDR3 DNA: TGTGCCAGCAGCGTGGATGGGGGATTGGACTACGAGCAGTACTTC
D gene: TRBD2; J gene: TRBJ2-1; clone size: .; V gene: TRBV7-9; CDR3 protein: CASSNPSGSNEQFF; CDR3 DNA: TGTGCCAGCAGTAACCCTAGCGGGAGCAATGAGCAGTTCTTC
D gene: .; J gene: TRBJ2-1; clone size: few; V gene: TRBV7-9; CDR3 protein: CASSLVNLGYNEQFF; CDR3 DNA: TGTGCCAGCAGCTTAGTGAATCTTGGGTACAATGAGCAGTTCTTC
D gene: .; J gene: TRBJ2-6; clone size: few; V gene: TRBV7-9; CDR3 protein: CASRIGFSGANVLTF; CDR3 DNA: TGTGCCAGCAGGATAGGGTTCTCTGGGGCCAACGTCCTGACTTTC
D gene: .; J gene: TRBJ2-2; clone size: .; V gene: TRBV10-1; CDR3 protein: CASSEVGGELFF; CDR3 DNA: TGCGCCAGCAGTGAAGTCGGCGGGGAGCTGTTTTTT
D gene: .; J gene: TRBJ2-3; clone size: many; V gene: TRBV29-1; CDR3 protein: CSVGFGGTQYF; CDR3 DNA: TGCAGCGTTGGATTTGGGGGTACGCAGTATTTT
D gene: .; J gene: TRBJ2-3; clone size: .; V gene: TRBV5-1; CDR3 protein: CASSLDRGDTQYF; CDR3 DNA: TGCGCCAGCAGCTTGGATCGCGGAGATACGCAGTATTTT